These 14 T cell receptor beta chains came from one sample sequenced in a study of human T cells and chemical hapten exposure. TCRdb independently ran MiXCR on the RACE reads; one entry per CDR3 protein. In the table there are about 120,000 distinct CDR3 sequences, about 11% of which are singletons. Time point in this sample: patch test 3, about 24 weeks after DPC sensitization. As for treatment: therapeutic diphenylcyclopropenone sensitization with weekly scalp DPC. Sample: whole blood, taken in connection with sensitization to the hapten diphenylcyclopropenone (DPC). These receptors all come from a woman between 45 and 60 years old with alopecia areata. Some clones in this sample may be carry-over from other donors' samples.

The gene calls are TRBV7-6 and TRBJ2-3; TRBD2 matches at 16 bases. The junction had 4 bases not matched to a gene; V was cut back by 5 bases and J by 5 bases. The CDR3 is 16 residues long. CDR1 is SGHVS and CDR2 is FNYEAQ in the germline V gene. CDR3 protein: CASSPGTSGRVDTQYF. CDR3 bases: TGTGCCAGCAGCCCTGGGACTAGCGGGAGGGTAGATACGCAGTATTTT.

In this sample, this clonotype turned up once. This sequence joins TRBV2 and TRBJ2-7; D is possibly TRBD2 (6 bases). CDR3 length: 12 residues. Trimming shortened V by 6 bases and J by 1 base, and 7 bases separated the two germline ends. The germline V gene has CDR1 SNHLY and CDR2 FYNNEI. In nucleotides, the CDR3 is TGTGCCAGCAGCGGGGGTTCCTACGAGCAGTACTTC. The encoded protein is CASSGGSYEQYF.

The chain combines TRBV6-5 with TRBJ2-2; D may be TRBD1 (6 bases). Germline CDR1 is MNHEY and CDR2 is SVGAGI. Trimming left V 2 bases short and J 5 bases short, with 12 bases between. This CDR3 contains 15 residues. DNA for the CDR3: TGTGCCAGCAGTTACCTACAGGGTATGACCGGGGAGCTGTTTTTT. It translates to CASSYLQGMTGELFF.

This clonotype has ten or more counts. The chain links TRBV7-9 to TRBJ2-5; 11 bases map to TRBD2. The CDR3 runs to 15 residues. Germline CDR1 reads SEHNR; CDR2 reads FQNEAQ (reference sequence). Unmatched junction bases numbered 1, after V lost 2 bases and J lost 2 bases. The CDR3 DNA follows: TGTGCCAGCAGCTTAAGACTAGCGGGGCAAGAGACCCAGTACTTC. It translates to CASSLRLAGQETQYF.

Regarding this clonotype: In this CDR3 the conserved last residue, phenylalanine or tryptophan, is missing, so a read error is likely. The rearrangement links TRBV7-9 to TRBJ2-3; 8 bases line up with TRBD2. The V gene end was trimmed by 5 bases and the J gene end by 3 bases; junction bases not matched to a gene: 13. CDR1 is SEHNR and CDR2 is FQNEAQ in the germline V gene (reference sequence). CDR3 length: 17 amino acids. CDR3 nucleotide sequence: TGTGCCAGCAGCCCCCCCCCACGGGGGGGCCGGACAGATACGCAGTATTCT. It encodes CASSPPPRGGRTDTQYS.

This clonotype was counted a few times. The chain joins TRBV12-3 or TRBV12-4 to TRBJ2-1; no clear D gene. Trimming took 3 bases from V and 10 from J, leaving 16 bases between them. There are 14 residues in the CDR3. This CDR3 is CASSFRASLEEQFF. The CDR3, as DNA: TGTGCCAGCAGTTTCCGAGCGAGTTTGGAGGAGCAGTTCTTC.

The chain combines TRBV27 with TRBJ2-2; 8 nucleotides line up with TRBD1. The CDR3 length is 14 residues. The junction had 7 bases not matched to a gene; V was cut back by 6 bases and J by 7 bases. Per germline, CDR1 MNHEY and CDR2 SMNVEV (reference sequence). The CDR3 DNA follows: TGTGCCAGCAGAGACAGGGGAGGTGGCGGGGAGCTGTTTTTT. This sequence encodes CASRDRGGGGELFF.

This clonotype has at least ten counts. The chain recombines TRBV7-9 with TRBJ2-3, with D possibly matching TRBD2 (6 bases). CDR1 is SEHNR, CDR2 FQNEAQ, per germline (reference sequence). This CDR3 is 13 amino acids long. V gave up 5 bases and J gave up 3 bases, with 9 bases separating them. The CDR3 protein is CASSTGLTDTQYF. Written as DNA, the CDR3 is TGTGCCAGCAGCACGGGACTTACAGATACGCAGTATTTT.

This clonotype was seen only a few times. The V and J genes are TRBV5-1 and TRBJ1-5; D unclear. The CDR3 has 13 amino acids. V gave up 0 bases and J gave up 5 bases, with 6 bases separating them. The germline V gene has CDR1 SGHRS and CDR2 YFSETQ. This CDR3 is CASSLGWDQPQHF. The CDR3 nucleotides are TGCGCCAGCAGCTTGGGCTGGGATCAGCCCCAGCATTTT.

The table lists this clonotype with many counts. V and J are TRBV6-5 and TRBJ1-1; D uncertain. V lost 4 bases and J lost 4, with 13 bases in between. From germline, CDR1 is MNHEY and CDR2 SVGAGI. The CDR3 covers 14 residues. As DNA, the CDR3 is TGTGCCAGCAGTTCTGAACAAGGGAGCACTGAAGCTTTCTTT. As protein: CASSSEQGSTEAFF.

V gene TRBV7-9 combines with J gene TRBJ2-5, with TRBD2 matching over 12 bases. The CDR3 sequence is 16 residues long. With V trimmed by 1 base and J by 4 bases, 4 bases remained unmatched. Germline lookup yields CDR1 SEHNR and CDR2 FQNEAQ (reference sequence). Written as DNA, the CDR3 is TGTGCCAGCAGCTTAGATGGACTAGCGGGGACAGAGACCCAGTACTTC. Encoded protein: CASSLDGLAGTETQYF.

This clonotype was detected a few times. The chain carries TRBV20-1 and TRBJ1-1; tentative D call: TRBD1 (5 bases). Germline V gene sequence: CDR1 DFQATT, CDR2 SNEGSKA (reference sequence). Trimming left V 5 bases short and J 4 bases short, with 11 bases between. The CDR3 loop spans 12 amino acids. The CDR3 DNA reads TGCAGTGCTCAGTTGACAGCCACTGAAGCTTTCTTT. Protein product: CSAQLTATEAFF.

The chain couples TRBV29-1 to TRBJ2-1; D gene ambiguous. Germline V gene data show CDR1 as SQVTM and CDR2 as ANQGSEA. The CDR3 loop spans 12 amino acids. The V end lost 2 bases, the J end lost 8 bases, and 10 bases lay between the germline ends. CDR3 in amino acids: CSVEPPGYEQFF. The CDR3 DNA sequence: TGCAGCGTTGAACCCCCAGGCTATGAGCAGTTCTTC.

This clonotype has a handful of counts. The rearrangement links TRBV3-1 to TRBJ1-3; tentatively, D is TRBD1 (6 bases). This CDR3 has 16 amino acids. Per germline, CDR1 LGHDT and CDR2 YNNKEL (reference sequence). V lost 4 bases, J lost 0 bases, and 13 bases lay in between. The CDR3 spells CASSRRTVDSGNTIYF. Here the CDR3 DNA reads TGTGCCAGCAGCCGCAGGACAGTAGACTCTGGAAACACCATATATTTT.